These T cell receptor beta chains were read from a single sample in a study of early T cells in non-severe SARS-CoV-2 infection. MiXCR, applied by TCRdb to the 5' RACE reads, yields one record per CDR3 protein. The sample shows 55,000 to 75,000 distinct CDR3 sequences, 12% of them seen only once. Sequencing used whole blood. Receptors originate from an adult who was a healthcare worker with PCR-confirmed SARS-CoV-2 infection or an uninfected control (not recorded which). Both conserved end residues are part of each CDR3. D genes are given only for firm matches. Only part of the rows carry a size: once, few, many, or a class if the clone is expanded.

D gene: .; clone size: few; V gene: TRBV7-2; J gene: TRBJ2-1; CDR3 DNA: TGTGCCAGCAGCTTAATCCGAACTAGCCCTGAGCAGTTCTTC; CDR3 protein: CASSLIRTSPEQFF
D gene: .; clone size: many; V gene: TRBV20-1; J gene: TRBJ2-3; CDR3 DNA: TGCAGTGCTCGGGTCGACACAGATACGCAGTATTTT; CDR3 protein: CSARVDTDTQYF
D gene: .; clone size: .; V gene: TRBV9; J gene: TRBJ2-6; CDR3 DNA: TGTGCCAGCAGAGCCGGGCCAGGGCCACCTGGGGCCAACGTCCTGACTTTC; CDR3 protein: CASRAGPGPPGANVLTF
D gene: .; clone size: few; V gene: TRBV11-2; J gene: TRBJ2-7; CDR3 DNA: TGTGCCAGCAGCTTGGGGGTGTACGAGCAGTACTTC; CDR3 protein: CASSLGVYEQYF
D gene: .; clone size: .; V gene: TRBV7-9; J gene: TRBJ1-1; CDR3 DNA: TGTGCCAGCAGCCTACTGCCTGAAGCTTTCTTT; CDR3 protein: CASSLLPEAFF
D gene: .; clone size: .; V gene: TRBV29-1; J gene: TRBJ2-3; CDR3 DNA: TGCAGCCTCCGGAGGGGACGGGACACAGATACGCAGTATTTT; CDR3 protein: CSLRRGRDTDTQYF
D gene: TRBD1; clone size: few; V gene: TRBV6-1; J gene: TRBJ2-7; CDR3 DNA: TGTGCCAGCAGTGGACAGGGTCACACTGCCTACGAGCAGTACTTC; CDR3 protein: CASSGQGHTAYEQYF
D gene: TRBD2; clone size: few; V gene: TRBV12-3/TRBV12-4; J gene: TRBJ2-2; CDR3 DNA: TGTGCCAGCCGGGAGGGAACCGGGGAGCTGTTTTTT; CDR3 protein: CASREGTGELFF
D gene: .; clone size: few; V gene: TRBV29-1; J gene: TRBJ2-1; CDR3 DNA: TGCAGCTTTTCTTTGGGGGAGCAGTTCTTC; CDR3 protein: CSFSLGEQFF
D gene: TRBD1; clone size: .; V gene: TRBV4-3; J gene: TRBJ2-6; CDR3 DNA: TGCGCCAGCAGCCAAGGTGTCGGACAGGGAGTCGGGGCCAACGTCCTGACTTTC; CDR3 protein: CASSQGVGQGVGANVLTF
D gene: .; clone size: .; V gene: TRBV3-1; J gene: TRBJ2-7; CDR3 DNA: TGTGCCAGCAGCCGAGGGACCTACGAGCAGTACTTC; CDR3 protein: CASSRGTYEQYF
D gene: .; clone size: few; V gene: TRBV7-2; J gene: TRBJ1-2; CDR3 DNA: TGTGCCAGCACCCCCGAGGGGGGGAACTATGGCTACACCTTC; CDR3 protein: CASTPEGGNYGYTF
D gene: TRBD1; clone size: .; V gene: TRBV10-3; J gene: TRBJ2-7; CDR3 DNA: TGTGCCATCACCGGACAGGGTGGGTACGAGCAGTACTTC; CDR3 protein: CAITGQGGYEQYF
D gene: TRBD2; clone size: few; V gene: TRBV11-3; J gene: TRBJ2-7; CDR3 DNA: TGTGCCAGCAGCCTTAGCGGGGGCCGGGAGCAGTACTTC; CDR3 protein: CASSLSGGREQYF
D gene: .; clone size: few; V gene: TRBV30; J gene: TRBJ2-7; CDR3 DNA: TGTGCCTGGAGTCTCGGGGTCGAGCAGTACTTC; CDR3 protein: CAWSLGVEQYF
D gene: .; clone size: few; V gene: TRBV7-6; J gene: TRBJ1-5; CDR3 DNA: TGTGCCAGCAGCTTAGGGCGGCGGGGCGCGGGCAATCAGCCCCAGCATTTT; CDR3 protein: CASSLGRRGAGNQPQHF
D gene: .; clone size: few; V gene: TRBV27; J gene: TRBJ1-1; CDR3 DNA: TGTGCCAGCAGTAAAAATGGGAGGGGCACTGAAGCTTTCTTT; CDR3 protein: CASSKNGRGTEAFF
D gene: .; clone size: many; V gene: TRBV29-1; J gene: TRBJ2-1; CDR3 DNA: TGCAGCGTTGATTGGAGGTCGGAGTTCTTC; CDR3 protein: CSVDWRSEFF
D gene: .; clone size: few; V gene: TRBV4-2; J gene: TRBJ2-7; CDR3 DNA: TGTGCCAGCAGCGCGGAGGACGAGCAGTACTTC; CDR3 protein: CASSAEDEQYF
D gene: .; clone size: .; V gene: TRBV6-4; J gene: TRBJ2-1; CDR3 DNA: TGTGCCAGCAGTGACGAGCCCGGCTCCTACAATGAGCAGTTCTTC; CDR3 protein: CASSDEPGSYNEQFF
D gene: .; clone size: .; V gene: TRBV15; J gene: TRBJ2-7; CDR3 DNA: TGTGCCACCAGCACCTCACCGCTACAGGATTCCTACGAGCAGTACTTC; CDR3 protein: CATSTSPLQDSYEQYF
D gene: TRBD1; clone size: .; V gene: TRBV19; J gene: TRBJ1-1; CDR3 DNA: TGTGCCAGCCAACCGACAGGGGCTTGGGACACTGAAGCTTTCTTT; CDR3 protein: CASQPTGAWDTEAFF
D gene: TRBD2; clone size: few; V gene: TRBV7-2; J gene: TRBJ2-1; CDR3 DNA: TGTGCCAGCAGCTTACTTAGCGGGGGGCGTCGCTCCTACAATGAGCAGTTCTTC; CDR3 protein: CASSLLSGGRRSYNEQFF
D gene: .; clone size: many; V gene: TRBV7-8; J gene: TRBJ1-3; CDR3 DNA: TGTGCCAGCAGCTTTCCCCGCACTTCTGGAAACACCATATATTTT; CDR3 protein: CASSFPRTSGNTIYF
D gene: .; clone size: .; V gene: TRBV7-8; J gene: TRBJ2-2; CDR3 DNA: TGTGCCAGCAGCTTAGCGGGACAGAACACCGGGGAGCTGTTTTTT; CDR3 protein: CASSLAGQNTGELFF
D gene: .; clone size: few; V gene: TRBV12-3/TRBV12-4; J gene: TRBJ1-1; CDR3 DNA: TGTGCCAGCAGCCCTTACCAACAGGACACTGAAGCTTTCTTT; CDR3 protein: CASSPYQQDTEAFF
D gene: .; clone size: few; V gene: TRBV7-9; J gene: TRBJ2-5; CDR3 DNA: TGTGCCAGCAGCGCAAAAGAGACCCAGTACTTC; CDR3 protein: CASSAKETQYF